The 25 T cell receptor beta chains below all came from one sample that was sequenced in a study of cytomegalovirus exposure and HLA in healthy donors. Vbeta (60) and Jbeta (13) primers were used in the PCR. Repertoires were generated with immunoSEQ multiplex PCR, while TCRdb's copy carries only in-frame clones and drops some. The sample has 200,000 to 250,000 clones; about 70% are singletons. The sequenced sample consisted of PBMCs. All receptors derive from a woman under 40 in good health and CMV-seronegative.

The chain couples TRBV5-5 to TRBJ2-1; TRBD2 matches at 12 bases. This CDR3 is 17 amino acids long. V was pared by 2 bases and J by 9 bases, with 12 bases of the junction left unmatched. Germline lookup yields CDR1 SGHKS and CDR2 YYEKEE (reference sequence). Here the CDR3 DNA reads TGTGCCAGCAGCTTCTATGCTCTAGCGGGAGGGGGTGGTGAGCAGTTCTTC. Its protein product is CASSFYALAGGGGEQFF.

This clone was recorded a few times. The chain has TRBV18 and TRBJ1-1, with 10 bases that match TRBD1. With V trimmed by 2 bases and J by 5 bases, 8 bases remained unmatched. Germline V gives CDR1 KGHSH, CDR2 LQKENI. There are 16 residues in the CDR3. The CDR3 DNA is TGTGCCAGCTCACCATCTTCCGGGACAGGGGTTACTGAAGCTTTCTTT. Its translation: CASSPSSGTGVTEAFF.

This clone was counted between two and nine times. The chain couples TRBV20-1 to TRBJ1-2; 8 positions agree with TRBD1. CDR3 length equals 10 residues. CDR1 is DFQATT, CDR2 SNEGSKA, per germline (reference sequence). V was pared by 6 bases and J by 8 bases, with 2 bases of the junction left unmatched. In DNA form, the CDR3 reads TGCAGTGCCCGGACAGGGGGCTACACCTTC. It yields the protein CSARTGGYTF.

The chain employs TRBV18 and TRBJ2-4, with D perhaps matching TRBD2 (5 bases). CDR1 KGHSH and CDR2 LQKENI come from the germline V gene. The V and J ends lost 6 bases and 10 bases respectively, with 10 bases between them. This CDR3 spans 11 amino acids. The CDR3 coding sequence is TGTGCCAGCTCCCGGACGGGAATTCAGTACTTC. Residues: CASSRTGIQYF.

The V and J genes are TRBV5-1 and TRBJ2-6, with 7 bases lining up with TRBD1. CDR1 is SGHRS, CDR2 YFSETQ, per germline. Germline trimming cut 7 bases from V and 0 bases from J; bases unmatched to any gene: 13. The CDR3 has 18 amino acids. The DNA of the CDR3 is TGCGCCAGCGGCCCCCCGGGACAGCCCGGCTCTGGGGCCAACGTCCTGACTTTC. Translated: CASGPPGQPGSGANVLTF.

The chain employs TRBV11-2 and TRBJ2-2; D not resolved. The CDR3 length is 13 residues. V was cut by 4 bases and J by 2 bases, with 5 bases left in between. The germline V gene encodes CDR1 SGHAT and CDR2 FQNNGV. The CDR3 loop is CASSSHNTGELFF. Written as DNA, the CDR3 is TGTGCCAGCAGCTCACATAACACCGGGGAGCTGTTTTTT.

This chain links TRBV4-1 with TRBJ2-3; a possible D gene is TRBD1 (6 bases). Trimming removed 0 bases from V and 6 bases from J, with 16 bases in between. Germline-derived CDR1 and CDR2 are MGHRA and YSYEKL. The length of the CDR3 is 16 residues. CDR3 nucleotides: TGCGCCAGCAGCCAAGAGGGCAGGGGATTGGCGGATACGCAGTATTTT. Its protein product is CASSQEGRGLADTQYF.

V usage is TRBV5-5 and J usage is TRBJ1-5; D is unclear. The CDR3 runs to 15 residues. Trimming took 3 bases from V and 4 from J, leaving 14 bases between them. The germline CDR1 and CDR2 sequences are SGHKS and YYEKEE (reference sequence). CDR3 sequence (DNA): TGTGCCAGCAGCTCGCAGACAAGGAAAAATCAGCCCCAGCATTTT. It encodes CASSSQTRKNQPQHF.

This clone showed up just once. The chain is built from TRBV4-2 and TRBJ2-6, with D maybe TRBD1 (7 bases). From germline, CDR1 is LGHNA and CDR2 YNFKEQ. The CDR3 spans 16 residues. Trimming removed 0 bases at V and 8 bases at J, with 14 bases between. The CDR3 bases are TGTGCCAGCAGCCAAGAGTCGGCAGGGGGGACCAACGTCCTGACTTTC. Amino acid sequence: CASSQESAGGTNVLTF.

The rearrangement links TRBV2 to TRBJ2-7; TRBD1 matches 7 bases. CDR1 and CDR2 (germline): SNHLY, FYNNEI. Trimming at V came to 5 bases and at J to 7 bases, leaving 11 bases not matched to a gene. This CDR3 contains 14 residues. This CDR3 is CASSWTGPLGEQYF. CDR3 coding DNA: TGTGCCAGCAGTTGGACAGGTCCCCTGGGGGAGCAGTACTTC.

The chain couples TRBV18 to TRBJ1-5, with 7 nucleotides matching TRBD1. Unmatched junction bases numbered 13, after V lost 4 bases and J lost 7 bases. Per germline, CDR1 KGHSH and CDR2 LQKENI. The CDR3 is made up of 16 amino acids. The CDR3 DNA is TGTGCCAGCTCACTCACCTCGACAGGGACCGGGCAGCCCCAGCATTTT. Its translation: CASSLTSTGTGQPQHF.

J is TRBJ2-7 and V is TRBV5-1; 8 bases map to TRBD2. Germline V gene data show CDR1 as SGHRS and CDR2 as YFSETQ. CDR3 length equals 17 residues. Losses at the gene ends were 2 bases for V and 3 bases for J; bases not matched to a gene: 13. CDR3 nucleotides: TGCGCCAGCAGCTTTTTTCCCGGGGGGGCCAGTCTCTACGAGCAGTACTTC. This gives the protein CASSFFPGGASLYEQYF.

This chain connects TRBV19 to TRBJ2-1; perhaps TRBD2 as D (5 bases). Germline V gives CDR1 LNHDA, CDR2 SQIVND (reference sequence). CDR3 size: 13 residues. The V end was cut by 6 bases, the J end by 7 bases, with 13 bases between. The CDR3 DNA is TGTGCCAGTAGATCTTCTAGCAGAAATGAGCAGTTCTTC. It yields the protein CASRSSSRNEQFF. The full variable domain, its missing parts supplied by reference TRBV19 and TRBJ2-1, is DGGITQSPKYLFRKEGQNVTLSCEQNLNHDAMYWYRQDPGQGLRLIYYSQIVNDFQKGDIAEGYSVSREKKESFPLTVTSAQKNPTAFYLCASRSSSRNEQFFGPGTRLTVL.

This clone was counted once. CDR3 in amino acids: CASSKFGYNEQFF. CDR3 DNA sequence: TGTGCCAGCAGTAAGTTCGGGTACAATGAGCAGTTCTTC. The chain carries TRBV6-1 and TRBJ2-1; D ambiguous. The CDR3 length is 13 residues. V gave up 5 bases and J gave up 4 bases, with 9 bases separating them. Germline V CDR1 and CDR2: MNHNS, SASEGT.

This chain links TRBV7-9 with TRBJ2-1; D gene unclear. The CDR3 sequence is 13 residues long. Germline V gene data show CDR1 as SEHNR and CDR2 as FQNEAQ (reference sequence). Trimming shortened V by 1 base and J by 9 bases, and 10 bases separated the two germline ends. The CDR3 is CASSLGQFGEQFF. The DNA of the CDR3 is TGTGCCAGCAGCTTAGGACAATTTGGTGAGCAGTTCTTC.

Only one count was recorded for this clone. The chain links TRBV6-5 to TRBJ1-5; no clear D gene. CDR1 is MNHEY, CDR2 SVGAGI, per germline. The CDR3 spans 13 residues. The V end lost 5 bases, the J end lost 7 bases, and 12 bases lay between the germline ends. This CDR3 is CASSVNEGQPQHF. The CDR3, as DNA: TGTGCCAGCAGTGTCAACGAGGGACAGCCCCAGCATTTT.

The chain links TRBV6-1 to TRBJ2-4; TRBD1 agrees at 10 bases. V dropped 4 bases and J dropped 4; count of bases not matched to a gene: 4. The CDR3 is made up of 15 amino acids. The V gene's germline CDR1 is MNHNS and CDR2 SASEGT. The CDR3 spells CASSGSGQGKNIQYF. The CDR3, as DNA: TGTGCCAGCAGTGGGTCGGGACAGGGGAAAAACATTCAGTACTTC.

This clone was found once. V and J are TRBV7-9 and TRBJ2-2, with a tentative D call TRBD2 (6 bases). In germline, CDR1 is SEHNR, CDR2 FQNEAQ (reference sequence). The CDR3 loop spans 17 amino acids. V lost 2 bases, J lost 1 base, and 14 bases lay in between. CDR3 protein: CASSLRAGHLNTGELFF. The CDR3 DNA is TGTGCCAGCAGCTTAAGGGCGGGGCACCTGAACACCGGGGAGCTGTTTTTT. The whole variable domain, remainder taken from reference TRBV7-9 and TRBJ2-2, is DTGVSQNPRHKITKRGQNVTFRCDPISEHNRLYWYRQTLGQGPEFLTYFQNEAQLEKSRLLSDRFSAERPKGSFSTLEIQRTEQGDSAMYLCASSLRAGHLNTGELFFGEGSRLTVL.

On this clone itself: Germline is not matched at one junction end, which may reflect a read error. The chain is built from TRBV5-1 and TRBJ1-1, with 8 positions matching TRBD1. CDR1 SGHRS and CDR2 YFSETQ come from the germline V gene. This CDR3 spans 13 amino acids. The CDR3 DNA reads as TGCGCCAGCAGCAAACAGGGGGACACTGGAGCTTTCTTT. It codes for CASSKQGDTGAFF.

This sequence joins TRBV19 and TRBJ2-7; TRBD1 agrees at 7 bases. In germline, CDR1 is LNHDA, CDR2 SQIVND (reference sequence). The CDR3 loop spans 14 amino acids. Trimming cost V 4 bases and J 2 bases; bases outside gene matches: 5. The DNA for the CDR3 is TGTGCCAGTAGTAGGCAGGGGGTCACCTACGAGCAGTACTTC. Protein: CASSRQGVTYEQYF.

The J gene is TRBJ2-2, the V gene TRBV6-1, with D possibly being TRBD2 (5 bases). Germline V gives CDR1 MNHNS, CDR2 SASEGT. The CDR3 sequence is 13 residues long. The V gene lost 7 bases and the J gene lost 3 bases, with 9 bases spanning the gap. The CDR3 here is CASIYGDTGELFF. For the CDR3, the DNA is TGTGCCAGCATCTACGGGGACACCGGGGAGCTGTTTTTT.

This clone occurred a few times. V and J are TRBV7-3 and TRBJ1-1, with a tentative D call TRBD1 (5 bases). Germline CDR1 is SGHTA and CDR2 is FQGTGA. V lost 0 bases and J 5 bases, leaving 10 bases between the germline ends. The CDR3 has 14 amino acids. The CDR3 DNA sequence: TGTGCCAGCAGCTTAACGGGGGGAAGGACTGAAGCTTTCTTT. Amino acids: CASSLTGGRTEAFF.

The chain couples TRBV6-6 to TRBJ1-2, with TRBD1 matching over 9 bases. CDR1 MNHNY and CDR2 SVGAGI come from the germline V gene (reference sequence). V lost 3 bases and J lost 6; bases outside the gene matches: 5. This CDR3 comprises 14 residues. The CDR3 loop reads CASSYTGGADGYTF. CDR3 DNA sequence: TGTGCCAGCAGTTATACAGGGGGCGCGGATGGCTACACCTTC.

The chain links TRBV6-6 to TRBJ1-1; 7 positions agree with TRBD1. The CDR3 consists of 12 residues. After removal of 3 bases from V and 6 bases from J, the junction contained 1 base not matched to a gene. The germline gives CDR1 MNHNY, CDR2 SVGAGI (reference sequence). The CDR3 DNA follows: TGTGCCAGCAGTTATGGACAGGCTGAAGCTTTCTTT. Residues: CASSYGQAEAFF.

This chain's CDR3 is CASSDDRGNTEAFF. The DNA for the CDR3 is TGTGCCAGTAGTGACGACAGGGGGAACACTGAAGCTTTCTTT. The rearrangement links TRBV19 to TRBJ1-1; 8 bases fit TRBD1. Trimming cost V 5 bases and J 1 base; bases outside gene matches: 3. Germline V gene lookup returns CDR1 LNHDA and CDR2 SQIVND (reference sequence). This CDR3 spans 14 amino acids. Looking up the rest from reference TRBV19 and TRBJ1-1 gives the full variable domain: DGGITQSPKYLFRKEGQNVTLSCEQNLNHDAMYWYRQDPGQGLRLIYYSQIVNDFQKGDIAEGYSVSREKKESFPLTVTSAQKNPTAFYLCASSDDRGNTEAFFGQGTRLTVV.